The 8 T cell receptor beta chains below were found in one sample sequenced in a study of shared clonotypes between healthy human individuals. Produced via immunoSEQ multiplex PCR; TCRdb's table is partial and in-frame only. This sample has roughly 490,000 clones, with approximately 80% found just once. The sample taken for sequencing was PBMCs. The receptors stem from a woman between 40 and 50 years old in good health. Some clones in this sample may be carry-over from other donors' samples.

This chain joins TRBV11-2 and TRBJ2-1; tentatively, D is TRBD1 or TRBD2 (7 bases each). The germline V gene has CDR1 SGHAT and CDR2 FQNNGV. Trimming cost V 5 bases and J 9 bases, with 14 bases left between them. The CDR3 is made up of 13 amino acids. CDR3 amino acids: CASSLSGTAEQFF. The CDR3 DNA sequence: TGTGCCAGCAGCCTGAGCGGGACAGCTGAGCAGTTCTTC.

The CDR3 here is CASSLATSGYNEQFF. The CDR3 bases are TGTGCCAGCAGCTTGGCGACTAGCGGGTACAATGAGCAGTTCTTC. The chain carries TRBV7-8 and TRBJ2-1; 10 positions match TRBD2. The CDR3 has 15 residues. The germline CDR1 and CDR2 sequences are SGHVS and FQNEAQ. J was trimmed by 4 bases and V by 3 bases; bases with no gene match: 3.

The genes are TRBV28 and TRBJ1-2; D remains ambiguous. There are 14 residues in the CDR3. The ends were cut back, 6 bases at V and 2 bases at J, with 13 bases in the middle. Per germline, CDR1 MDHEN and CDR2 SYDVKM. CDR3 sequence reads: CASSPRWQNYGYTF. The CDR3 DNA is TGTGCCAGCAGCCCGAGGTGGCAGAACTATGGCTACACCTTC.

The rearrangement links TRBV27 to TRBJ2-7; 8 positions agree with TRBD1. The CDR3 has 13 amino acids. In germline, CDR1 is MNHEY, CDR2 SMNVEV (reference sequence). J was trimmed by 4 bases and V by 6 bases; bases with no gene match: 5. This CDR3 is CASRSGQGYEQYF. The CDR3 DNA follows: TGTGCCAGCAGGTCTGGACAGGGTTACGAGCAGTACTTC.

This clone has only a few counts. This CDR3 is also generated by other DNA sequences in the sample. V and J are TRBV7-3 and TRBJ2-2; the match to TRBD2 covers 7 bases. Unmatched junction bases numbered 7, after V lost 2 bases and J lost 4 bases. CDR1 SGHTA and CDR2 FQGTGA come from the germline V gene. This CDR3 has 16 amino acids. For the CDR3, the DNA is TGTGCCAGCAGCTTATCCTCGGGAGGCGGCACCGGGGAGCTGTTTTTT. This encodes CASSLSSGGGTGELFF.

CDR3 DNA: TGTGCCAGCAGCCCAGGGGGGGGGCCCACTGAAGCTTTCTTT. It codes for CASSPGGGPTEAFF. The V gene is TRBV7-9, the J gene TRBJ1-1, with 7 bases that match TRBD1. With 5 bases clipped from V and 4 bases from J, the junction kept 7 bases outside the gene matches. This CDR3 is built from 14 residues. Germline CDR1 and CDR2: SEHNR and FQNEAQ (reference sequence).

Only a few counts were recorded for this clone. The V gene is TRBV28, the J gene TRBJ1-1; D uncertain. Trimming left V 3 bases short and J 3 bases short, with 2 bases between. There are 11 residues in the CDR3. Germline assignment: CDR1 MDHEN and CDR2 SYDVKM. CDR3 sequence (DNA): TGTGCCAGCAGTTTGGACACTGAAGCTTTCTTT. Translated, it gives CASSLDTEAFF.

The V gene is TRBV30, the J gene TRBJ1-1, with D unresolved. The V gene lost 0 bases and the J gene lost 4 bases, with 9 bases spanning the gap. The CDR3 totals 13 residues. Germline V gene lookup returns CDR1 GTSNPN and CDR2 SVGIG (reference sequence). The CDR3 region is CAWSVRGFTEAFF. CDR3 in DNA: TGTGCCTGGAGTGTGCGAGGATTCACTGAAGCTTTCTTT.